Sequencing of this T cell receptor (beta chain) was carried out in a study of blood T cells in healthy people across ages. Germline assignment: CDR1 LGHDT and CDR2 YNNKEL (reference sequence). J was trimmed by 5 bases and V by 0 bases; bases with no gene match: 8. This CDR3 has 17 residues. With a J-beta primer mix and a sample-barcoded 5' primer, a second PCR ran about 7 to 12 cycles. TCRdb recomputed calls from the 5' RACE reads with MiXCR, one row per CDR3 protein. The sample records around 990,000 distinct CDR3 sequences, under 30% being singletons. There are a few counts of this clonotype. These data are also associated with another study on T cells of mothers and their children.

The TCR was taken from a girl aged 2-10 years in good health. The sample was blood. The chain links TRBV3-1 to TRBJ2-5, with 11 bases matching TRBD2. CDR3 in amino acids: CASSQDHVAGGHETQYF. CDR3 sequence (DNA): TGTGCCAGCAGCCAAGATCATGTAGCGGGAGGGCACGAGACCCAGTACTTC.